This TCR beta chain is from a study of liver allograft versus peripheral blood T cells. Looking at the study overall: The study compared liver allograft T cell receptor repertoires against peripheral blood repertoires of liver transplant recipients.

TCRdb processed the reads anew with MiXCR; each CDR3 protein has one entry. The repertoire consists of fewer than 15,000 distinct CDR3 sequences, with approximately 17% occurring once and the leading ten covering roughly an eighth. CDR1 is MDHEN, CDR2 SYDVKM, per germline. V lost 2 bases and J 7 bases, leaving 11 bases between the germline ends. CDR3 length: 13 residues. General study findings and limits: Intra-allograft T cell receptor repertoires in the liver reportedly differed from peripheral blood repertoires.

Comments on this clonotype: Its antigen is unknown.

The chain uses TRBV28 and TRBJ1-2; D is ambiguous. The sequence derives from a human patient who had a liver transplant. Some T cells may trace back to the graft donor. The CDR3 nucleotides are TGTGCCAGCAGTTTAGAATGGAGTGCTGGCTACACCTTC. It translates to CASSLEWSAGYTF.